The 2 T cell receptor beta chains reported below all come from one sample, sequenced in a study of blood T cell repertoires in COVID-19. The assay was immunoSEQ multiplex PCR, and TCRdb's table has in-frame clones only and misses some. This table has about 210,000 clones, approximately 75% appearing once. The sequenced material came from PBMCs or T cells enriched from blood (not recorded which). These receptors were obtained from a man between 35 and 55 years old who had recovered from COVID-19.

J is TRBJ2-3 and V is TRBV12-3 or TRBV12-4; D may be TRBD1 (5 bases). The ends were cut back, 3 bases at V and 7 bases at J, with 5 bases in the middle. The CDR3 loop spans 11 amino acids. CDR3 amino acids: CASSLGHTQYF. Written as DNA, the CDR3 is TGTGCCAGCAGTTTGGGGCATACGCAGTATTTT.

This clone has a count of ten or more. The V and J genes are TRBV11-3 and TRBJ2-2; D unclear. Trimming cost V 5 bases and J 4 bases, with 20 bases left between them. The germline V gene has CDR1 SGHNT and CDR2 YENEEA. The CDR3 has 17 amino acids. CDR3 protein: CASSGAPFSGFTGELFF. For the CDR3, the DNA is TGTGCCAGCAGCGGTGCCCCCTTCTCCGGGTTCACCGGGGAGCTGTTTTTT.